The 5 T cell receptor beta chains below were found in one sample sequenced in a study of T cells in Graves' hyperthyroidism and ophthalmopathy. RNA transcripts gave rise to amplified TCR beta CDR3 regions. HTBI primers were used for first-round RT-PCR of the TCR CDR3. Using its own MiXCR run on the multiplex PCR reads, TCRdb lists one record per CDR3 protein. This table has 650,000 to 750,000 distinct CDR3 sequences, less than 15% appearing once. Sample: blood. The receptors originated from a woman in her late teens or twenties with Graves' hyperthyroidism.

The chain recombines TRBV19 with TRBJ2-7, with D unclear. The CDR3 has 14 residues. Between the trimmed V and J ends, which lost 6 bases and 2 bases, there was a span of 14 bases. Germline-derived CDR1 and CDR2 are LNHDA and SQIVND (reference sequence). The DNA for the CDR3 is TGTGCCAGTAGGAAAACAGAGACCGCCTACGAGCAGTACTTC. This sequence encodes CASRKTETAYEQYF.

In this sample, this clonotype turned up many times. The chain links TRBV30 to TRBJ2-5; D call uncertain. This CDR3 spans 12 amino acids. Germline lookup yields CDR1 GTSNPN and CDR2 SVGIG (reference sequence). Between the trimmed V and J ends, which lost 4 bases and 5 bases, there was a span of 11 bases. In DNA, the CDR3 is TGTGCCTGGATCCCCTACGGGGAGACCCAGTACTTC. Translated, it gives CAWIPYGETQYF.

This clonotype was seen more than once but under ten times. This chain uses TRBV5-5 with TRBJ1-1; unclear D gene. The V end was cut by 1 base, the J end by 3 bases, with 10 bases between. Germline V gene lookup returns CDR1 SGHKS and CDR2 YYEKEE (reference sequence). The length of the CDR3 is 14 residues. This chain's CDR3 is CASSLRVTHTEAFF. CDR3 nucleotides: TGTGCCAGCAGCTTGCGGGTAACTCACACTGAAGCTTTCTTT.

This clonotype was detected once. The CDR3 protein is CASSEAREKLFF. The CDR3 nucleotides are TGTGCCAGCAGTGAGGCGAGGGAAAAACTGTTTTTT. The genes are TRBV28 and TRBJ1-4, with D unresolved. The germline gives CDR1 MDHEN, CDR2 SYDVKM. The CDR3 has 12 residues. The V end was cut by 5 bases, the J end by 8 bases, with 9 bases between.

V usage is TRBV3-1 and J usage is TRBJ2-1; D remains ambiguous. This CDR3 has 18 amino acids. The V end was cut by 4 bases, the J end by 0 bases, with 19 bases between. Germline V CDR1 and CDR2: LGHDT, YNNKEL (reference sequence). CDR3 sequence: CASSPRPDVRSSYNEQFF. In DNA form, the CDR3 reads TGTGCCAGCAGCCCCCGGCCGGACGTCCGAAGCTCCTACAATGAGCAGTTCTTC.